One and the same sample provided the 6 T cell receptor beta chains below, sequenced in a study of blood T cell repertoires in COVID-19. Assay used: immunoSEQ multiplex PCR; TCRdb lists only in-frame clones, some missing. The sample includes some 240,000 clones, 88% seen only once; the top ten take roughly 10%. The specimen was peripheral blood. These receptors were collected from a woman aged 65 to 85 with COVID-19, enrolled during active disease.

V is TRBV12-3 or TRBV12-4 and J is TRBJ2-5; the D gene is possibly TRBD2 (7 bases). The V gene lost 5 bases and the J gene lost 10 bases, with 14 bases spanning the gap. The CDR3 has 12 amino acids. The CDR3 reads CASSPLGGHQYF. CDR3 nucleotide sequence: TGTGCCAGCAGTCCATTGGGGGGGCACCAGTACTTC.

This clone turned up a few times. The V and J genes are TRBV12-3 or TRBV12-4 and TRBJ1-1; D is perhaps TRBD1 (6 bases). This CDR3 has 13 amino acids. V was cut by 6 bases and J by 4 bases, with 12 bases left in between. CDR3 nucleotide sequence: TGTGCCAGCAGACCTACAGGGAGCACTGAAGCTTTCTTT. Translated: CASRPTGSTEAFF.

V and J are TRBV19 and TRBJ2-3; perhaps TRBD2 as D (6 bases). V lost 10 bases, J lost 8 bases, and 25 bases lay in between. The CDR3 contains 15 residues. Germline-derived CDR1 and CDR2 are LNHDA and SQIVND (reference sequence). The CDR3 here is CATRGEASHSGTQYF. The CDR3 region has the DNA TGTGCCACCCGAGGGGAGGCCTCCCACTCTGGTACGCAGTATTTT.

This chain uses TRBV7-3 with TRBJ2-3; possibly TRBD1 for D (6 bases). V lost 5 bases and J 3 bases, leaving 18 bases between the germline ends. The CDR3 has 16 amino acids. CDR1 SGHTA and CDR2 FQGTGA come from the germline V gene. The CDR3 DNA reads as TGTGCCAGCAGCCGGGGCCTCGGGACAAAGACAGATACGCAGTATTTT. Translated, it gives CASSRGLGTKTDTQYF.

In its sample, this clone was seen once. CDR3 sequence: CAIGRDRSSYNEQFF. The CDR3 DNA reads as TGTGCCATCGGCCGGGACAGAAGCTCCTACAATGAGCAGTTCTTC. The V call is TRBV10-3, the J call TRBJ2-1; 7 nucleotides match TRBD1. CDR1 is ENHRY and CDR2 is SYGVKD in the germline V gene. The CDR3 length is 15 residues. The V segment lost 8 bases and the J segment 0 bases; nucleotides outside the gene matches: 7.

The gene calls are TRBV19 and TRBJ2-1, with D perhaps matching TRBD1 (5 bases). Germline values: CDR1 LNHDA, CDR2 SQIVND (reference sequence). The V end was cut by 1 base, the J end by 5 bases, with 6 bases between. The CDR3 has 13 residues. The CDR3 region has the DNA TGTGCCAGTAGTATAGGACAGAACAATGAGCAGTTCTTC. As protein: CASSIGQNNEQFF.